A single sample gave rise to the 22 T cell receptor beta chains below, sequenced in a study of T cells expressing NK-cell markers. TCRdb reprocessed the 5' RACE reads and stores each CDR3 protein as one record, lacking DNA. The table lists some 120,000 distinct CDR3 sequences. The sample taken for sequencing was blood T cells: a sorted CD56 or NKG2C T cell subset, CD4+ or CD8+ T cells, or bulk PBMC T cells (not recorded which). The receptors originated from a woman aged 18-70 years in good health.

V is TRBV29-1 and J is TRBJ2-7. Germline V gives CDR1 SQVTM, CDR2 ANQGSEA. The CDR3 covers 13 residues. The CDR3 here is CSVEDRTPYEQYF.

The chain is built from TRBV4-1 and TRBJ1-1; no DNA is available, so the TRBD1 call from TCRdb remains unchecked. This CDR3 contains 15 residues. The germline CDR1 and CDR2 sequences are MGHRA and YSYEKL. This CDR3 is CASSLLDSPNTEAFF.

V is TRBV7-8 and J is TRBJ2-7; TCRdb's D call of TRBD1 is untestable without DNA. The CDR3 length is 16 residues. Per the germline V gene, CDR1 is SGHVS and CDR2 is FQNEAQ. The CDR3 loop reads CASSSWTGEDTYEQYF.

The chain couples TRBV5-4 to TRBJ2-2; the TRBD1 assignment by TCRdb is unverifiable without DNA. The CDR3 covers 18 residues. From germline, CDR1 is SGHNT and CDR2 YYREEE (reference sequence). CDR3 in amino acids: CASSLMRTGGIHTGELFF.

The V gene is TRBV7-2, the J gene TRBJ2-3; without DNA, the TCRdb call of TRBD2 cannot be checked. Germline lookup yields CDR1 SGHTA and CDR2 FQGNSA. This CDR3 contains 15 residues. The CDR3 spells CASTQLAGGTDTQYF.

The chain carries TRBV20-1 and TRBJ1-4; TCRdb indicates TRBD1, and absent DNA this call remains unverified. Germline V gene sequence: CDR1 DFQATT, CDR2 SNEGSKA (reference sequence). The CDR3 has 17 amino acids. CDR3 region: CSATPRSGARREEKLFF.

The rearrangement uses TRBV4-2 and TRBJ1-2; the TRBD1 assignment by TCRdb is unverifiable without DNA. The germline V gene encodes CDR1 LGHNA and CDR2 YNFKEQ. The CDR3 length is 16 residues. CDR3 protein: CASSQLLTGPEDGYTF.

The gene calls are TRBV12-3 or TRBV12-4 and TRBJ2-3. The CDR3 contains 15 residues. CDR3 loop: CASSFPTASTDTQYF.

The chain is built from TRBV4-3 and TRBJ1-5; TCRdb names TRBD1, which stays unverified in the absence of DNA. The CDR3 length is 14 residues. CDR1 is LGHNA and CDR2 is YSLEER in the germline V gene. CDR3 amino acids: CASSQGTGISPQHF.

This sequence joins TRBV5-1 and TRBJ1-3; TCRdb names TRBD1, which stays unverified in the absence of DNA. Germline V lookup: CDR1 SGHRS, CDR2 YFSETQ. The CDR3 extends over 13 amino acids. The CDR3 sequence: CASSGQGPDTIYF. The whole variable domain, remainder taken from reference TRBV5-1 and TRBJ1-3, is KAGVTQTPRYLIKTRGQQVTLSCSPISGHRSVSWYQQTPGQGLQFLFEYFSETQRNKGNFPGRFSGRQFSNSRSEMNVSTLELGDSALYLCASSGQGPDTIYFGEGSWLTVV.

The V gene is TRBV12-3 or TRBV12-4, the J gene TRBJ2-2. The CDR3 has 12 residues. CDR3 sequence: CASSSLGWELFF.

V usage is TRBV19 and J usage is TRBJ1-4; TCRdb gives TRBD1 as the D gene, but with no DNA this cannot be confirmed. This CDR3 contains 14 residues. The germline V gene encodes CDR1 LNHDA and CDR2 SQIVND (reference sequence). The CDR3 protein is CASRGQGDPGKLFF.

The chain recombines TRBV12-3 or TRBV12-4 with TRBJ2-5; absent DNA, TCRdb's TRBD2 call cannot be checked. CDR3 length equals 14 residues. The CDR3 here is CASSPSPGKETQYF.

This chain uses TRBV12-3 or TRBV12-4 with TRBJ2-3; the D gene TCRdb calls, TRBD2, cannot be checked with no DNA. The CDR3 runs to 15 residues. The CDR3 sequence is CASSLRLAGGGTQYF.

The chain's CDR3 is CASSPRRGDTGELFF. The V and J genes are TRBV7-9 and TRBJ2-2; TCRdb gives TRBD2 as the D gene, but with no DNA this cannot be confirmed. The CDR3 runs to 15 residues. Germline V gene data show CDR1 as SEHNR and CDR2 as FQNEAQ (reference sequence).

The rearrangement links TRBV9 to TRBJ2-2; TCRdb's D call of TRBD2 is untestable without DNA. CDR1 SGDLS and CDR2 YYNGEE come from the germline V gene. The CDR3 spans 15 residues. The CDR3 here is CASSAPLAVPGELFF.

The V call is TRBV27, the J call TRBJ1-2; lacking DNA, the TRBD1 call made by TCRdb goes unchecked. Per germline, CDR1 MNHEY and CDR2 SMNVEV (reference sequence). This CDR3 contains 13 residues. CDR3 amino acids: CASSWGVGYGYTF.

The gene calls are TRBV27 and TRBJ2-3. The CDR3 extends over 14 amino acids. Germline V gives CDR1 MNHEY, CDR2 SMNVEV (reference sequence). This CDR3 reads CASSFQRGGDTQYF.

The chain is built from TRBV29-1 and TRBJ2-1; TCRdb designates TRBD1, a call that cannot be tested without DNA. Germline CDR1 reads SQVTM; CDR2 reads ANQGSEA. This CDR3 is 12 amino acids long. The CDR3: CSGGDRGNEQFF.

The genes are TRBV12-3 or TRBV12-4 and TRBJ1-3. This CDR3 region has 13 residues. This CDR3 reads CASSRGTGNTIYF.

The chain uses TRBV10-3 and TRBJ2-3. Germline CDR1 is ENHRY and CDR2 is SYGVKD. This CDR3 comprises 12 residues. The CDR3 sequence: CAISTDTDTQYF.

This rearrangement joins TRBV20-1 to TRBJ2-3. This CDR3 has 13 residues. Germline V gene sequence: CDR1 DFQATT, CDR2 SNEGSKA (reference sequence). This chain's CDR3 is CSASSRLWDTQYF.